The 5 T cell receptor beta chains in this list originate from one sample, sequenced in a study of tumor-infiltrating lymphocytes in primary liver carcinoma. Unsorted bulk tissue of about 20-31 mg yielded co-extracted RNA and DNA. The template, around 520 ng total RNA, yielded TCR beta cDNA made with a constant-region primer. Generation of the TCR beta libraries relied on three nested multiplex PCR rounds using slightly modified ARM-PCR. With TRBV1-TRBV30 forward primers and a C-beta reverse primer, the first two PCR rounds were run for 9 to 10 cycles each. MiXCR was run by TCRdb on the multiplex PCR reads, yielding one entry per CDR3 protein. The sample carries more than 30,000 distinct CDR3 sequences, about 75% recorded once. The sequencing sample was made of tumor-adjacent normal liver tissue. The receptor set was obtained from a middle-aged man with primary liver carcinoma and hepatitis B virus infection.

On this clonotype itself: One end of the junction varies from germline; a read error may be responsible. This chain joins TRBV11-3 and TRBJ2-3, with D perhaps TRBD2 (5 bases). CDR1 is SGHNT and CDR2 is YENEEA in the germline V gene. This CDR3 is 13 amino acids long. The CDR3 protein is CTSSFLSEDTQYF. CDR3 DNA: TGTACCAGCAGCTTTTTATCGGAGGATACACAGTATTTT.

As to this clonotype: At one end, the junction sequence differs from germline, possibly due to a read error. The rearrangement links TRBV29-1 to TRBJ2-1; either TRBD1 or TRBD2 may supply D (5 bases each). This CDR3 has 10 residues. Germline V gene sequence: CDR1 SQVTM, CDR2 ANQGSEA. CDR3 sequence: CSVLDSEQLF. The CDR3 nucleotides read TGTAGCGTTCTTGACAGCGAACAGCTCTTC.

This clonotype was seen more than once but under ten times. This chain uses TRBV6-1 with TRBJ2-7, with D perhaps assigned TRBD1 or TRBD2 (5 bases each). Germline V gene lookup returns CDR1 MNHNS and CDR2 SASEGT. The CDR3 consists of 15 residues. Trimming took 5 bases from V and 4 from J, leaving 18 bases between them. The CDR3 DNA sequence: TGTGCCAGCAGTATTGGGACGGTGGGCTCATACGAGCAGTACTTC. This gives the protein CASSIGTVGSYEQYF.

This clonotype is a singleton in its sample. The J gene is TRBJ2-1, the V gene TRBV5-5; 10 nucleotides agree with TRBD2. The V segment lost 8 bases and the J segment 7 bases; nucleotides outside the gene matches: 18. The CDR3 runs to 17 residues. The germline V gene encodes CDR1 SGHKS and CDR2 YYEKEE (reference sequence). The CDR3 DNA reads TGTGCCAGAAGCCGGGCTCTAGACCTAGCGGGAGAAAATGAGCAGTTCTTC. As protein: CARSRALDLAGENEQFF.

As for this clonotype: Sequence at one end of the junction differs from germline and may be a read error. The chain has TRBV30 and TRBJ2-7; TRBD1 matches at 7 bases. The CDR3 is 13 amino acids. In germline, CDR1 is GTSNPN, CDR2 SVGIG (reference sequence). DNA for the CDR3: TGTGTCTGGACCTCCCGGGACAGCTTCGAGCAGTACTTC. Encoded protein: CVWTSRDSFEQYF.